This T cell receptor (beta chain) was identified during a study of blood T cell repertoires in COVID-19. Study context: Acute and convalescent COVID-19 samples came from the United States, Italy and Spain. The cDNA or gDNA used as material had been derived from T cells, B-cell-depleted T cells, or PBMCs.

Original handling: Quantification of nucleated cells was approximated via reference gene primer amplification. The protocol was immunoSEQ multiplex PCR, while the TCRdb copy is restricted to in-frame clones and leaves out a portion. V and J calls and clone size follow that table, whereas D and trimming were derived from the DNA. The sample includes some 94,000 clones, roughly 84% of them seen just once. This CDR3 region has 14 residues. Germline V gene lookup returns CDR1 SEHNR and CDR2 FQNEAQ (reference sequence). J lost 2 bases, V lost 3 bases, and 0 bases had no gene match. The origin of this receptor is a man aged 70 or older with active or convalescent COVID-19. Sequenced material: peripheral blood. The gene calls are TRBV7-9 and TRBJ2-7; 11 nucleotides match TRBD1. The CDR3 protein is CASSLDRGPYEQYF. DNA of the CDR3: TGTGCCAGCAGCTTGGACAGGGGGCCCTACGAGCAGTACTTC.